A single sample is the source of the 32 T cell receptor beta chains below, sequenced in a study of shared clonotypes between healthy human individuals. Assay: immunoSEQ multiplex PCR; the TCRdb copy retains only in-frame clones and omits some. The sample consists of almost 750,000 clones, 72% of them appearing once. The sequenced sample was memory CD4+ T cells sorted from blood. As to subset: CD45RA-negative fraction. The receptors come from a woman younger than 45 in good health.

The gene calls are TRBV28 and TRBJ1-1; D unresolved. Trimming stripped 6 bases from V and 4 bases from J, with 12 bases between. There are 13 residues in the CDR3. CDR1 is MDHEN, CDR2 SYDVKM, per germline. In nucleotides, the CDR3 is TGTGCCAGCAGCAGCGGTCTCGGCACTGAAGCTTTCTTT. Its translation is CASSSGLGTEAFF.

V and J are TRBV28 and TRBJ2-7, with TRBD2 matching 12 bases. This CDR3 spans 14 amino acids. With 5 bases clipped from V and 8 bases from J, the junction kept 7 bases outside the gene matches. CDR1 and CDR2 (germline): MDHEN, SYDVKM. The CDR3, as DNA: TGTGCCAGCAGTAAGACTAGCGGGAGTTTTAAGCAGTACTTC. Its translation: CASSKTSGSFKQYF.

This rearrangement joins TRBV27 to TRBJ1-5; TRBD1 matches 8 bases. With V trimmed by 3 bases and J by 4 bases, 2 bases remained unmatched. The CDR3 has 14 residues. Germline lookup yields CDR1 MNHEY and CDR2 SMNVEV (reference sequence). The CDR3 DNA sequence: TGTGCCAGCAGTTTGGACAGGGTAAATCAGCCCCAGCATTTT. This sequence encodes CASSLDRVNQPQHF.

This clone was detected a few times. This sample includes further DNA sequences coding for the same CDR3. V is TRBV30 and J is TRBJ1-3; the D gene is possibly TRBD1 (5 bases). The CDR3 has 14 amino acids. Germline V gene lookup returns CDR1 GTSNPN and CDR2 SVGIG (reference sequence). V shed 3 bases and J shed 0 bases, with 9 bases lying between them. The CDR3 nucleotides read TGTGCCTGGAGCCGGGGGAGCTCTGGAAACACCATATATTTT. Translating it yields CAWSRGSSGNTIYF.

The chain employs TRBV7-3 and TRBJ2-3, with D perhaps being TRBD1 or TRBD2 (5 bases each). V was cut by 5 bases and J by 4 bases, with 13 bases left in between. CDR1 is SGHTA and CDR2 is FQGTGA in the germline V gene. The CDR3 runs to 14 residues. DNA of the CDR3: TGTGCCAGCAGCGCTATAAGGGGAGCAGATACGCAGTATTTT. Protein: CASSAIRGADTQYF. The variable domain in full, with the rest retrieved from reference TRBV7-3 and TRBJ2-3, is GAGVSQTPSNKVTEKGKYVELRCDPISGHTALYWYRQSLGQGPEFLIYFQGTGAADDSGLPNDRFFAVRPEGSVSTLKIQRTERGDSAVYLCASSAIRGADTQYFGPGTRLTVL.

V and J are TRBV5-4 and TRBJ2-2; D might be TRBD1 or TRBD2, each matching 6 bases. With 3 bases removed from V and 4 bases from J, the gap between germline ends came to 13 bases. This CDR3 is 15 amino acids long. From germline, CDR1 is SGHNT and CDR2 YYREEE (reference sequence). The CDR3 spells CASSSPGGRTGELFF. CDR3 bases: TGTGCCAGCAGCTCACCTGGGGGGCGCACCGGGGAGCTGTTTTTT.

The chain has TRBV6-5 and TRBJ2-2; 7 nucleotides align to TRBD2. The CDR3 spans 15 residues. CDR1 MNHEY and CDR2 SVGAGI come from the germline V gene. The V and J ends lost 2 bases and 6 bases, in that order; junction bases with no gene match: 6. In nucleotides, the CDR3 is TGTGCCAGCAGTTACGGACTAGTCGGCCCCGGGGAGCTGTTTTTT. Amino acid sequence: CASSYGLVGPGELFF.

The CDR3 spells CASSLDGDAGELFF. CDR3 nucleotides: TGCGCCAGCAGCTTGGACGGTGACGCCGGGGAGCTGTTTTTT. The V and J genes are TRBV5-1 and TRBJ2-2; D remains unclear. This CDR3 region has 14 residues. From germline, CDR1 is SGHRS and CDR2 YFSETQ. Trimming shortened V by 0 bases and J by 6 bases, and 9 bases separated the two germline ends.

CDR3 region: CASSLSGRAGDTQYF. CDR3 nucleotide sequence: TGTGCCAGCAGTTTATCCGGGAGGGCCGGAGATACGCAGTATTTT. The rearrangement links TRBV28 to TRBJ2-3; 8 bases align to TRBD2. The CDR3 loop spans 15 amino acids. V lost 1 base and J lost 5; bases outside the gene matches: 5. Germline-derived CDR1 and CDR2 are MDHEN and SYDVKM.

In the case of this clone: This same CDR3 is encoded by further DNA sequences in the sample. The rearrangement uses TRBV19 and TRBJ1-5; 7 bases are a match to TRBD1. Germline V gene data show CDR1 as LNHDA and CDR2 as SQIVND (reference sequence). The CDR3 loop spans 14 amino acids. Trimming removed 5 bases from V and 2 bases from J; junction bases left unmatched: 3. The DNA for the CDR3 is TGTGCCAGTAGTTCAACAGGGGGCAATCAGCCCCAGCATTTT. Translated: CASSSTGGNQPQHF.

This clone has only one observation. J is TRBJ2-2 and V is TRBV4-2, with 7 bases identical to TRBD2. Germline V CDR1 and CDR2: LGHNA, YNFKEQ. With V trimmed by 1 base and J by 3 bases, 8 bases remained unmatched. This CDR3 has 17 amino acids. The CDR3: CASSQVVRGSDTGELFF. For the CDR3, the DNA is TGTGCCAGCAGCCAAGTAGTACGCGGGAGTGACACCGGGGAGCTGTTTTTT.

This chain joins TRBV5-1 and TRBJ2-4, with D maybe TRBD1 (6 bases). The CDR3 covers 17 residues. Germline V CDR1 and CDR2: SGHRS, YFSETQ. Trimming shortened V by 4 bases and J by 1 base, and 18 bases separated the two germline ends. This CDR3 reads CASSTRQVKWAKNIQYF. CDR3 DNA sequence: TGCGCCAGCAGCACCCGACAGGTGAAGTGGGCCAAAAACATTCAGTACTTC. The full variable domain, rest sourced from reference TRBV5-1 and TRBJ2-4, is KAGVTQTPRYLIKTRGQQVTLSCSPISGHRSVSWYQQTPGQGLQFLFEYFSETQRNKGNFPGRFSGRQFSNSRSEMNVSTLELGDSALYLCASSTRQVKWAKNIQYFGAGTRLSVL.

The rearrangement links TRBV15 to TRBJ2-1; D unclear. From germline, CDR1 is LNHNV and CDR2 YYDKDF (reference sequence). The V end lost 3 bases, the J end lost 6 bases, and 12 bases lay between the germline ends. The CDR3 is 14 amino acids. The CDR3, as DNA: TGTGCCACCAGCAGCGCCTCAGGCTTCAATGAGCAGTTCTTC. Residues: CATSSASGFNEQFF.

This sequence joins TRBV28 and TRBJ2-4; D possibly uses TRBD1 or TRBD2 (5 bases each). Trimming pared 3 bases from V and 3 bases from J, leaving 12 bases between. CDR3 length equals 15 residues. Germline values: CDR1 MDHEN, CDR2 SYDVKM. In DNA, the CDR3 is TGTGCCAGCAGTTTGAGGGGAACTGTCAAAAACATTCAGTACTTC. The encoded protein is CASSLRGTVKNIQYF.

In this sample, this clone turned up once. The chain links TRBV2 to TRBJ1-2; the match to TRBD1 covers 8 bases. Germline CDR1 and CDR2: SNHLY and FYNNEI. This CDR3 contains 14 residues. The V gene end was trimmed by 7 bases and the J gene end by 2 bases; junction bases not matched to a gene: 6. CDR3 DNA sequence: TGTGCCAGCACCCGGGACAGGCCGAACTATGGCTACACCTTC. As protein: CASTRDRPNYGYTF.

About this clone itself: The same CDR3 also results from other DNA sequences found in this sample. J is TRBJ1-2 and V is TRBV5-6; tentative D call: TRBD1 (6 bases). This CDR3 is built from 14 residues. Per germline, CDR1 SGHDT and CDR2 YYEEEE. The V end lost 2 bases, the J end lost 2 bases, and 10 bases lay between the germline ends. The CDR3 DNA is TGTGCCAGCAGCTTCCGGACAGAAAACTATGGCTACACCTTC. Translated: CASSFRTENYGYTF.

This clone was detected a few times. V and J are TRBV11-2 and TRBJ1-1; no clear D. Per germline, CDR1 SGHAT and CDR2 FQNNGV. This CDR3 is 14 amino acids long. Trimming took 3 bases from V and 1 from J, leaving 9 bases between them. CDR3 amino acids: CASSLQVSNTEAFF. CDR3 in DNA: TGTGCCAGCAGCTTGCAGGTTTCGAACACTGAAGCTTTCTTT.

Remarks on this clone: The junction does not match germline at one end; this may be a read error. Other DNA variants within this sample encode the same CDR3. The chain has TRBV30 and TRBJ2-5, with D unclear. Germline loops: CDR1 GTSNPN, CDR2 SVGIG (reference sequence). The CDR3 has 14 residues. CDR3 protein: CAWRGLARQETQYF. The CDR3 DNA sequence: TGTGCCTGGAGGGGATTAGCCCGACAAGAGACTCAGTACTTC.

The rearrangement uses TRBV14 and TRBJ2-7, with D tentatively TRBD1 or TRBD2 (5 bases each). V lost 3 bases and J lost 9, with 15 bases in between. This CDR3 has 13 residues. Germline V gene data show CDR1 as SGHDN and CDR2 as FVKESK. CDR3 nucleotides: TGTGCCAGCAGCCAGGCGTATGGGGACGGGCAGTACTTC. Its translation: CASSQAYGDGQYF.

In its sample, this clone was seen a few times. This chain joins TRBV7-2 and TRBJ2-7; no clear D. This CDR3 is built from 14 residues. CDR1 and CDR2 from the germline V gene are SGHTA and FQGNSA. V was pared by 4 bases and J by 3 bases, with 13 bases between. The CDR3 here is CASSSYLAYYEQYF. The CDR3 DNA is TGTGCCAGCAGCTCCTACCTCGCGTACTACGAGCAGTACTTC. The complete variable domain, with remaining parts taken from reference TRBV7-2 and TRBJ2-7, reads GAGVSQSPSNKVTEKGKDVELRCDPISGHTALYWYRQSLGQGLEFLIYFQGNSAPDKSGLPSDRFSAERTGGSVSTLTIQRTQQEDSAVYLCASSSYLAYYEQYFGPGTRLTVT.

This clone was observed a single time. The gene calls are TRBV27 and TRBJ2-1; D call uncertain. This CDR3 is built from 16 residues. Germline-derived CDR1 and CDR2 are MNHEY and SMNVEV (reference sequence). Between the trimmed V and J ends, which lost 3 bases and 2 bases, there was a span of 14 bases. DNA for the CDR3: TGTGCCAGCAGTTTGAAGGCTCCTGGGACCTACAATGAGCAGTTCTTC. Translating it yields CASSLKAPGTYNEQFF.

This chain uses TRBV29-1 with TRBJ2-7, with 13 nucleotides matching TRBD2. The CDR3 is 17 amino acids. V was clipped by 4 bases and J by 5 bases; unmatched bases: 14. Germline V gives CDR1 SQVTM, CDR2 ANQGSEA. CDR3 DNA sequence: TGCAGCGTTGGGCCCCGACTAGCGGGAGGTCGGTCCCACGAGCAGTACTTC. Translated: CSVGPRLAGGRSHEQYF.

The CDR3 sequence is CASTPGWRHTEETQYF. CDR3 coding DNA: TGCGCCAGCACCCCAGGGTGGCGGCACACAGAAGAGACCCAGTACTTC. This rearrangement joins TRBV5-1 to TRBJ2-5; possibly TRBD1 for D (5 bases). V was pared by 6 bases and J by 3 bases, with 21 bases between. The CDR3 consists of 16 residues. In germline, CDR1 is SGHRS, CDR2 YFSETQ.

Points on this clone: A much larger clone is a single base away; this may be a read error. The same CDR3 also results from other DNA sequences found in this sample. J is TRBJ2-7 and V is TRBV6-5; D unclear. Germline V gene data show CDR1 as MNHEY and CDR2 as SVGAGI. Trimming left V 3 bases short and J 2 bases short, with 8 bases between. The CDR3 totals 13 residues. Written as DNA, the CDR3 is TGTGCCAGCAGTTATGGGGTCACCTACGAGCAGTACTTC. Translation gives CASSYGVTYEQYF.

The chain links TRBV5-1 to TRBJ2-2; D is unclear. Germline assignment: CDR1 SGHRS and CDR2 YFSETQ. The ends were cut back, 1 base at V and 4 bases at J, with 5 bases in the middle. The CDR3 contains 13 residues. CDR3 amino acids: CASSLKPTGELFF. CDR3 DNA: TGCGCCAGCAGCTTGAAGCCCACCGGGGAGCTGTTTTTT. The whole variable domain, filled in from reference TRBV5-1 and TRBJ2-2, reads KAGVTQTPRYLIKTRGQQVTLSCSPISGHRSVSWYQQTPGQGLQFLFEYFSETQRNKGNFPGRFSGRQFSNSRSEMNVSTLELGDSALYLCASSLKPTGELFFGEGSRLTVL.

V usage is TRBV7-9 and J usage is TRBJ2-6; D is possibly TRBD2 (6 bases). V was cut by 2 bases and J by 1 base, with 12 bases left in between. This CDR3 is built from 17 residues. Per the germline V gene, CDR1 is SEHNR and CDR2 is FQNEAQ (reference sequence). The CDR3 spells CASSLRTTSSGANVLTF. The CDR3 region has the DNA TGTGCCAGCAGCTTAAGGACTACCTCTTCTGGGGCCAACGTCCTGACTTTC.

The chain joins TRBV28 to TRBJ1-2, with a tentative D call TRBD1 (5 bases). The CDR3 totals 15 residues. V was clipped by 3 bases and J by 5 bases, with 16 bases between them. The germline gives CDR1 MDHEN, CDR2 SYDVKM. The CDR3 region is CASSFQGRGLYGYTF. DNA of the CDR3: TGTGCCAGCAGTTTCCAGGGACGAGGCCTTTATGGCTACACCTTC.

CDR3 coding DNA: TGTGCCAGCAAGCCGGGACTAGCGGCATATAAGCAGTACTTC. This sequence encodes CASKPGLAAYKQYF. J is TRBJ2-7 and V is TRBV5-6; 11 nucleotides agree with TRBD2. V lost 6 bases to trimming and J lost 8 bases; unmatched junction nucleotides: 10. Germline V lookup: CDR1 SGHDT, CDR2 YYEEEE. The CDR3 contains 14 residues.

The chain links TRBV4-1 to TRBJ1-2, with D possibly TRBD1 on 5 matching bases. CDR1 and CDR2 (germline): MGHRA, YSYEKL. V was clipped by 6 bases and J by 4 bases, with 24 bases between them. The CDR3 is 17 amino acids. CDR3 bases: TGCGCCAGCAGAAGTACCGGGACGCAGATCGGGGGCTATGGCTACACCTTC. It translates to CASRSTGTQIGGYGYTF.

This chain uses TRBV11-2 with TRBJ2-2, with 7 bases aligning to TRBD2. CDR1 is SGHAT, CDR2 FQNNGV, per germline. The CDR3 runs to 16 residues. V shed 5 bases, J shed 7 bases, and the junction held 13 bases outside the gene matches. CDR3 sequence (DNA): TGTGCCAGCAGCGCCCAAGGATCAGCGGGATTCGGGGAGCTGTTTTTT. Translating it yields CASSAQGSAGFGELFF.

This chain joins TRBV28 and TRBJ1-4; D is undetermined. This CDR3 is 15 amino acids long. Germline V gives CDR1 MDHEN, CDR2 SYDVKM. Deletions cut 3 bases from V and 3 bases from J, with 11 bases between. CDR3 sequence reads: CASSFPLGPNEKLFF. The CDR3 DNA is TGTGCCAGCAGTTTCCCTTTAGGACCTAATGAAAAACTGTTTTTT.

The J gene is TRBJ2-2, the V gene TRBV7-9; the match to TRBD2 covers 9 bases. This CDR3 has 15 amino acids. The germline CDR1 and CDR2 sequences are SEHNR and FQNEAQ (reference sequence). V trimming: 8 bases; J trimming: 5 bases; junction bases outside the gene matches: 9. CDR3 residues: CASYDLAGFTGELFF. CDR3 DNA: TGTGCCAGCTACGATCTAGCGGGATTTACCGGGGAGCTGTTTTTT.